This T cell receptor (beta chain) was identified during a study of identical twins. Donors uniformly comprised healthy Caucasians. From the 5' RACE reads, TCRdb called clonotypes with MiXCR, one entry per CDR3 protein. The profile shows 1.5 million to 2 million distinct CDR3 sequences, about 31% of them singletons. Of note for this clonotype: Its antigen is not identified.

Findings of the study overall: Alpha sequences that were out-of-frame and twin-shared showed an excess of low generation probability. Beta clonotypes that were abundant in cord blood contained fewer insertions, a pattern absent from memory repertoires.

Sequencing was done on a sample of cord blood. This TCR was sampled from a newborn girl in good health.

CDR3 DNA: TGTGCCAGCAGCGTAGAAGGATTTTCCTACAATGAGCAGTTCTTC. Its protein product is CASSVEGFSYNEQFF. This rearrangement joins TRBV9 to TRBJ2-1; D gene unclear. The CDR3 has 15 residues. Trimming stripped 0 bases from V and 1 base from J, with 8 bases between. The germline CDR1 and CDR2 sequences are SGDLS and YYNGEE.